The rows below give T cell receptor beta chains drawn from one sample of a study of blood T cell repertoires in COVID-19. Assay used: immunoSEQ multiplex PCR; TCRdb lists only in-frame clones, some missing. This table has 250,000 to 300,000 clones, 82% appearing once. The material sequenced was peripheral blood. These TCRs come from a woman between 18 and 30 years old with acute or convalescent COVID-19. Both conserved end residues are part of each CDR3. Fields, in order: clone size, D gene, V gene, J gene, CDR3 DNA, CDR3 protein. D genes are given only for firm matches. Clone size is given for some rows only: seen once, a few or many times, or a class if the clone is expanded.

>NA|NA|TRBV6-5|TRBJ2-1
TGTGCCAGCAGGAGGACACGTATTACCTACAATGAGCAGTTCTTC
CASRRTRITYNEQFF
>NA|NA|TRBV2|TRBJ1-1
TGTGCCAGCACCGCTCAGGGTCTGAGGACTGAAGCTTTCTTT
CASTAQGLRTEAFF
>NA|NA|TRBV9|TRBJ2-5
TGTGCCAGCAGCCCCTCGCCAGGGTCCCAAGAGACCCAGTACTTC
CASSPSPGSQETQYF
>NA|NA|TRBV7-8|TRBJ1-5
TGTGCCAGCAGCCAATTTCGGGTTAGCAATCAGCCCCAGCATTTT
CASSQFRVSNQPQHF
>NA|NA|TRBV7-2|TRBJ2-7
TGTGCCAGCACCGCCGGAGGGCAGGGCGAGCAGTACTTC
CASTAGGQGEQYF
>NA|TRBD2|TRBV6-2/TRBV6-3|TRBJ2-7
TGTGCCAGCAGTTACGAGGGGACTAGCGGCTACGAGCAGTACTTC
CASSYEGTSGYEQYF
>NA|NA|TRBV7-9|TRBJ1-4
TGTGCCAGCAGCCGTTCAGGCGCGGGTGAAAAACTGTTTTTT
CASSRSGAGEKLFF
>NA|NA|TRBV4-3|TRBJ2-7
TGCGCCAGCAGCCAAGATAGTAAGTCTTACGAGCAGTACTTC
CASSQDSKSYEQYF
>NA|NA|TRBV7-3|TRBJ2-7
TGTGCCAGCAGCTCGTCGACTGGCTACGAGCAGTACTTC
CASSSSTGYEQYF
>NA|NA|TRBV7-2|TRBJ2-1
TGTGCCAGCAGCTTATTTATGGACCTAACTAGAAGGGAGCAGTTCTTC
CASSLFMDLTRREQFF
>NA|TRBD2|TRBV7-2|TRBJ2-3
TGTGCCAGCAGCTTGATAGCGGGAAGCGGTGATACGCAGTATTTT
CASSLIAGSGDTQYF
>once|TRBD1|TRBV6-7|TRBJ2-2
TGTGCCAGCAGTTACCTGGCCAGGGGGCAGAGCGGGGAGCTGTTTTTT
CASSYLARGQSGELFF
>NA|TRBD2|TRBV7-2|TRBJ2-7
TGTGCCAGCAGCCCCCGACTAGCGGGAGGCCACGAGCAGTACTTC
CASSPRLAGGHEQYF
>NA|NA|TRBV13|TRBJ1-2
TGTGCCAGCAGCTTTTCGGCAGGCGCCGACGGTGGCTACACCTTC
CASSFSAGADGGYTF
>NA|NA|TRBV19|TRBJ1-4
TGTGCCAGTAGGCGCGGGGAGGCTAATGAAAAACTGTTTTTT
CASRRGEANEKLFF
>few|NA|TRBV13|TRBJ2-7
TGTGCCAGCAGCTTAACTAGCTACGAGCAGTACTTC
CASSLTSYEQYF
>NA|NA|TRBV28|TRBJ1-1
TGTGCCAGCAGTTTAGCAGGGGCTTCGAGCACTGAAGCTTTCTTT
CASSLAGASSTEAFF
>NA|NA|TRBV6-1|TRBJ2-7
TGTGCCAGCACGGGTAGCTTCGAGCAGTACTTC
CASTGSFEQYF
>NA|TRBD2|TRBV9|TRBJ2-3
TGTGCCAGCAGCGTAGACGGCGGGAGCATAGCAGATACGCAGTATTTT
CASSVDGGSIADTQYF
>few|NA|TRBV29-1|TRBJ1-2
TGCAGCGTGATCAAAGGGGGGGCCGGCTATGGCTACACCTTC
CSVIKGGAGYGYTF
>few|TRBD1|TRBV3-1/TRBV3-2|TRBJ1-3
TGTGCCAGCAGCCATTACAGGGGGTTTGGAAACACCATATATTTT
CASSHYRGFGNTIYF
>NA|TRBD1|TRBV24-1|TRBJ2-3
TGTGCCACCAGTGATACGACAGGGGGCTCAGATACGCAGTATTTT
CATSDTTGGSDTQYF
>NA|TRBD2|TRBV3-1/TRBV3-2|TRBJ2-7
TGTGCCAGCAGCGAAGTCGGGACTAGCGTCGGGCTAGCGCAGTACTTC
CASSEVGTSVGLAQYF
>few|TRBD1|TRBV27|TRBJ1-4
TGTGCCAGCAGCCGAGGGGGGACAGTCGGGAATGAAAAACTGTTTTTT
CASSRGGTVGNEKLFF
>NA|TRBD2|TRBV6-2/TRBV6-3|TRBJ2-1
TGTGCCAGCAGTTACACCTCCGGGACTAGGGGTTACAATGAGCAGTTCTTC
CASSYTSGTRGYNEQFF
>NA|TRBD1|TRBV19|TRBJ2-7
TGTGCCACCTCTCGGGACAGTCCCTCCTACGAGCAGTACTTC
CATSRDSPSYEQYF
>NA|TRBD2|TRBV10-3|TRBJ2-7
TGTGCCATCAGTGAGCGGGGACTAGTAGTTCCCTACGAGCAGTACTTC
CAISERGLVVPYEQYF
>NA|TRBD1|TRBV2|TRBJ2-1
TGTGCCAGCAGCGCGCTCAGGGGGAGCAATGAGCAGTTCTTC
CASSALRGSNEQFF
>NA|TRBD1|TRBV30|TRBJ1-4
TGTGCCTGGAAAGATACAGGGGGAGGCGAAAAACTGTTTTTT
CAWKDTGGGEKLFF
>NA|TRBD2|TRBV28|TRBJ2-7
TGTGCCAGCAGTCAGCCACTAGCGGGGAACTCCTACGAGCAGTACTTC
CASSQPLAGNSYEQYF
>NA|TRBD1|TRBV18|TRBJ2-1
TGTGCCAGCTCACCCGGGACAGGGGCCTACAATGAGCAGTTCTTC
CASSPGTGAYNEQFF
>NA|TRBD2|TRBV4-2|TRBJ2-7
TGTGCCAGCAGCCAAGAAGGATCTAGGACTAGCGGGAGGTCCTACGAGCAGTACTTC
CASSQEGSRTSGRSYEQYF
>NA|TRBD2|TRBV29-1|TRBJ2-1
TGCAGCGTAACTAGCGGGAGCTCCTACAATGAGCAGTTCTTC
CSVTSGSSYNEQFF